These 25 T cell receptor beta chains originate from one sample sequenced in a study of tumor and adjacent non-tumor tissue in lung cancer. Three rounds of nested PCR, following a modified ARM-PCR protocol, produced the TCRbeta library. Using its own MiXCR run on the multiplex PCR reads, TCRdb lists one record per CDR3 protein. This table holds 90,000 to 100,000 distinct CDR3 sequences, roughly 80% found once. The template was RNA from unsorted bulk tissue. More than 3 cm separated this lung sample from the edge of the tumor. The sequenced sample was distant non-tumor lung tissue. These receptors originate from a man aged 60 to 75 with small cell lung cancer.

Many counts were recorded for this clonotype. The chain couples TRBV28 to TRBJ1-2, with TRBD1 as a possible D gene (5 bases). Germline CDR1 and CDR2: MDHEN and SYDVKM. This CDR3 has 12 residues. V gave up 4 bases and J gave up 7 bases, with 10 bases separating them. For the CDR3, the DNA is TGTGCCAGCAGTTGGGGACTGAGTGGCTACACCTTC. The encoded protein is CASSWGLSGYTF.

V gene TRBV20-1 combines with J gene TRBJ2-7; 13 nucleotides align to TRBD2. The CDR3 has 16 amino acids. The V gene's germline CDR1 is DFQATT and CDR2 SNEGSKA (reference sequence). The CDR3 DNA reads TGCATTGCAACAGGACTAGCGGGGGTAATCCCATACGAGCAGTACTTC. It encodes CIATGLAGVIPYEQYF.

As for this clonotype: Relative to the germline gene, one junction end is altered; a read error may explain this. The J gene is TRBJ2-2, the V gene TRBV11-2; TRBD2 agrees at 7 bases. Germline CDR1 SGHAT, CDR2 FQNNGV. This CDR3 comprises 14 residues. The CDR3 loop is CASSLARETRELLF. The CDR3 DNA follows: TGTGCCAGCAGCTTAGCGCGGGAGACCAGGGAACTGCTTTTT.

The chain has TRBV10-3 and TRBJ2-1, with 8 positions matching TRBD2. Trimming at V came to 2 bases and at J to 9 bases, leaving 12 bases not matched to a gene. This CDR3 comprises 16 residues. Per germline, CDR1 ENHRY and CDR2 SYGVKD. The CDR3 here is CAISETGLAGSGEQFF. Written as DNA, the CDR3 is TGTGCCATCAGTGAGACGGGATTAGCGGGAAGTGGTGAGCAGTTCTTC.

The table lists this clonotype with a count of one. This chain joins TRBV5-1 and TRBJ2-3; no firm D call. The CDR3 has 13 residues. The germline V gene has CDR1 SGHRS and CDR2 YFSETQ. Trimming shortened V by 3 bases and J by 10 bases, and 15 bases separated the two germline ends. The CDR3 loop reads CASSWDPKEPQYF. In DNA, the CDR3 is TGCGCCAGCAGCTGGGATCCCAAGGAGCCGCAGTATTTT.

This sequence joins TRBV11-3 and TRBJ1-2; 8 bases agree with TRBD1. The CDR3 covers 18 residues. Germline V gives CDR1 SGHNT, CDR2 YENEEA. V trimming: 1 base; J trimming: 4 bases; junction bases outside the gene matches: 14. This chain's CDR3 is CASSLGCVTGVDFYGYTF. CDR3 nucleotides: TGTGCCAGCAGCTTAGGTTGTGTGACAGGGGTGGACTTCTATGGCTACACCTTC. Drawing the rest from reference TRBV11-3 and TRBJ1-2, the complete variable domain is EAGVVQSPRYKIIEKKQPVAFWCNPISGHNTLYWYLQNLGQGPELLIRYENEEAVDDSQLPKDRFSAERLKGVDSTLKIQPAELGDSAVYLCASSLGCVTGVDFYGYTFGSGTRLTVV.

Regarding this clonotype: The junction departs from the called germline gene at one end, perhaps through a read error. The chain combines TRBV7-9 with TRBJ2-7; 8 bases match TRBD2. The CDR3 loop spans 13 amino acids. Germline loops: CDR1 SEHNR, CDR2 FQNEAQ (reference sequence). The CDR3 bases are TGTGCCATCAACCAGCGGGAGCACTACGGGCAGTACTTC. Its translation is CAINQREHYGQYF.

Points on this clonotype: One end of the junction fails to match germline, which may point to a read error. Written as DNA, the CDR3 is TGTGCCGGCACCCCGGACTACCTGTACCAAGAGAGCCAGTACTTC. Its translation is CAGTPDYLYQESQYF. The J gene is TRBJ2-5, the V gene TRBV6-5; weak D call: TRBD2 (6 bases). The CDR3 runs to 15 residues. The germline V gene encodes CDR1 MNHEY and CDR2 SVGAGI.

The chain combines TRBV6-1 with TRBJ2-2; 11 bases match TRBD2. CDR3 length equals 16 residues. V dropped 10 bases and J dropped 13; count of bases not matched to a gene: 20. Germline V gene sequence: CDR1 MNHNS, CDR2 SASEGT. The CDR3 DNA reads TGTGCCACCACGATCCCGGGACTAGCGGTCCCCGTGGTGCTGTTTTTT. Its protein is CATTIPGLAVPVVLFF.

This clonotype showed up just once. Written as DNA, the CDR3 is TGTGCCAGCAGCTCAGATCGGGAAATCTACGAGCAGTACGTC. Translating gives CASSSDREIYEQYV. The chain employs TRBV11-2 and TRBJ2-7; the D gene is possibly TRBD2 (5 bases). CDR3 length: 14 amino acids. V lost 4 bases to trimming and J lost 3 bases, with 13 bases between them. Germline V gives CDR1 SGHAT, CDR2 FQNNGV.

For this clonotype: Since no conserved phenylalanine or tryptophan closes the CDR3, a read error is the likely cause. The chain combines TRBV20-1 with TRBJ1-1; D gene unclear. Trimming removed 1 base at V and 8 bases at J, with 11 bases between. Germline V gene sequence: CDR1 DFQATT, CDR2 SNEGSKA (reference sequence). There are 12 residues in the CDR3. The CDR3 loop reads CSARGFEIEAFI. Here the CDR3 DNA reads TGCAGTGCTAGAGGGTTTGAAATAGAAGCTTTCATT.

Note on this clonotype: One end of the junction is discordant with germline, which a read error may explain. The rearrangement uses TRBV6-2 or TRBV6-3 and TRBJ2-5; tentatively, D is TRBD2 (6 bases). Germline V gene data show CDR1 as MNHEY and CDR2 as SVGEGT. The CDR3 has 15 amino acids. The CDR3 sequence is CASSYSPTGREIQYF. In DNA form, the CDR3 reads TGTGCCAGCAGTTACTCCCCCACCGGACGGGAGATCCAGTACTTC.

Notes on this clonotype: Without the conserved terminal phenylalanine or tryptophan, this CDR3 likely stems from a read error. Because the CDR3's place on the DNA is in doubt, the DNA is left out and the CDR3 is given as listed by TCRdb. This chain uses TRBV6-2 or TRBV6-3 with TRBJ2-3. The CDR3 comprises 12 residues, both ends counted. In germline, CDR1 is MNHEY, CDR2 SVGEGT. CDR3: CASSLWTDTHYL.

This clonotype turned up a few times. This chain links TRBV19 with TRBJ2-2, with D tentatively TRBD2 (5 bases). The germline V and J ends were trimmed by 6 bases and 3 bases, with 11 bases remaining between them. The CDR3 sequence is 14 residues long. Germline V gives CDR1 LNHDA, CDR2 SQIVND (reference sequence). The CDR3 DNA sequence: TGTGCCAGTAGGAGGGATCGGGACACCGGGGAGCTGTTTTTT. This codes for CASRRDRDTGELFF.

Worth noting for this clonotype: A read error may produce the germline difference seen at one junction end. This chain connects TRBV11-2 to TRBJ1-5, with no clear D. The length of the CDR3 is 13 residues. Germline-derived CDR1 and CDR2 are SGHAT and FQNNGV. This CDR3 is CTSSLDTGQPQRF. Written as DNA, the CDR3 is TGTACCAGCAGCTTAGACACGGGCCAGCCCCAGCGTTTT.

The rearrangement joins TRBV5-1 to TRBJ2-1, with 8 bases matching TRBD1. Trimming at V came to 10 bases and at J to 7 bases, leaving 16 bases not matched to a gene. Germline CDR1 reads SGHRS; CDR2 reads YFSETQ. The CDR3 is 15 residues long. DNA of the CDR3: TGCGCCGGCATCTTACAGGGGGGTGTTCTTAATGAGCAGTTCTTC. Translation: CAGILQGGVLNEQFF.

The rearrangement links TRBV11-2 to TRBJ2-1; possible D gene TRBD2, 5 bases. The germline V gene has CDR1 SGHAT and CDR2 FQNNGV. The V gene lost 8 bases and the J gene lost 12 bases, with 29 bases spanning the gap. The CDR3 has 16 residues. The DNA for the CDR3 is TGTGCCAGCTGCGGTTTAACGGGATGGCCCACCTCTAGGCAGTTCTTC. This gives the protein CASCGLTGWPTSRQFF.

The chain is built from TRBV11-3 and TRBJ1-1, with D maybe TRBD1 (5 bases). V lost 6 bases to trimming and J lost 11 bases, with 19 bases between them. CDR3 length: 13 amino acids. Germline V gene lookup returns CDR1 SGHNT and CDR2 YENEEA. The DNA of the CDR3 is TGTGCCAGCAGTTTCCACATACACGGGGACGCTTTCTTT. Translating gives CASSFHIHGDAFF.

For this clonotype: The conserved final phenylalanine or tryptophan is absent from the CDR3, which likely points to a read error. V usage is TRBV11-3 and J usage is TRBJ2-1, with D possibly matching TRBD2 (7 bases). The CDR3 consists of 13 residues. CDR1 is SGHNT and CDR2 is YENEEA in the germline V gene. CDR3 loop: CASCFGLGGEQFS. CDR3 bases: TGTGCCAGCTGCTTTGGACTAGGGGGTGAGCAGTTCTCC.

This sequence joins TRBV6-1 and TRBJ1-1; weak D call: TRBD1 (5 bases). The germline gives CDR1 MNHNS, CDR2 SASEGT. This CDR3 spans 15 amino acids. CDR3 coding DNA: TGTGTCAGGAGTGGGGGGTTAGGAGTGAACACTGAAGCTTTCTTT. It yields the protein CVRSGGLGVNTEAFF.

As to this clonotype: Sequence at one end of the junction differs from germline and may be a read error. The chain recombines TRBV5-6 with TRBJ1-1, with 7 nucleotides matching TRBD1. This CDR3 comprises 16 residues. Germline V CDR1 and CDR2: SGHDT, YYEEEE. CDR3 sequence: CASSLVSGTASTETFF. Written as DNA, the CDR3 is TGTGCCAGCAGCTTGGTCTCCGGGACAGCGAGCACTGAAACTTTCTTT.

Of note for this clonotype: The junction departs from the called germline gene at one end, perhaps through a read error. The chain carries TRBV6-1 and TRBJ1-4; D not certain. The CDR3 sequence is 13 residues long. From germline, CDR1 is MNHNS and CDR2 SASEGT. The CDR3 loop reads CAGRGRADEKLFF. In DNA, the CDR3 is TGTGCCGGCAGAGGGAGGGCGGATGAAAAACTGTTTTTT.

The CDR3 DNA reads as TGCGCCAACATCAAGGGACAGATCGTTTATGAGCAGTTCTTC. It is translated as CANIKGQIVYEQFF. This chain uses TRBV23-1 with TRBJ2-1; 7 bases agree with TRBD1. TRBV23-1 is treated as an ORF (open reading frame) with a function not yet certain. The CDR3 extends over 14 amino acids. Trimming cost V 10 bases and J 8 bases; bases outside gene matches: 14.

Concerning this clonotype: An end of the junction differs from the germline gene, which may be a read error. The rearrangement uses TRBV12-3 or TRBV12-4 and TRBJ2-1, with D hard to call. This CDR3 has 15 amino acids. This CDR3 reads CASSDRWHSYNKQFF. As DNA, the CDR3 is TGTGCCAGCAGTGATAGATGGCACTCCTACAATAAGCAGTTCTTC.

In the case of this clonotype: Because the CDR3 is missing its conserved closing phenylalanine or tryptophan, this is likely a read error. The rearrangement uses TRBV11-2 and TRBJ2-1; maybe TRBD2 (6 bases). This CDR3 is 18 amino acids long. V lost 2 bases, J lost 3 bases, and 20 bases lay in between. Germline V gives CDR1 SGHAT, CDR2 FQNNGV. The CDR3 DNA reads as TGTGCCAGCAGCTTACGAGTAGCGGAAGGCTACTACTACAATGAGCAGTTCATC. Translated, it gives CASSLRVAEGYYYNEQFI.